Sequencing of this T cell receptor beta chain was carried out in a study of radiation and T cells in renal cell carcinoma. V was clipped by 1 base and J by 3 bases; unmatched bases: 1. Per the germline V gene, CDR1 is SGHTA and CDR2 is FQGNSA. The CDR3 is made up of 15 amino acids. Assay used: immunoSEQ multiplex PCR; TCRdb lists only in-frame clones, some missing. Among about 130,000 clones listed, more than 80% were seen once. Time point specified: blood 2 weeks post-SBRT. Treatment in this sample: 15 Gy SBRT to primary tumor, nephrectomy 4 weeks later. The source material was blood, sampled from a patient whose treatment included radiotherapy and nephrectomy. The chain is built from TRBV7-2 and TRBJ2-1; TRBD2 agrees at 9 bases. The clonotype originates from a woman aged 55-70 years with renal cell carcinoma. CDR3 in DNA: TGTGCCAGCAGCTTAGTAGCGGGAGACTACAATGAGCAGTTCTTC. This encodes CASSLVAGDYNEQFF.